A selection of T cell receptor beta chains follows, all from one sample in a study of blood T cell repertoires in COVID-19. Using immunoSEQ multiplex PCR, the repertoire was profiled, and TCRdb retains in-frame clones only, with some absent. The data contain 60,000 to 75,000 clones, roughly 84% of them singletons. Material for sequencing was peripheral blood. The receptors were gathered from a woman aged 50 to 60 with acute or convalescent COVID-19. CDR3s include the opening cysteine and the closing phenylalanine or tryptophan. A D gene is named only where the DNA matches it firmly. Some rows mark clone size as missing; the rest say once, few, many or name a class of expanded clone.

j_call v_call d_call clone_size cdr3_aa cdr3_nt
TRBJ2-1 TRBV2 - - CASADGTFGEQFF TGTGCCAGCGCGGACGGGACATTTGGCGAGCAGTTCTTC
TRBJ1-1 TRBV28 - - CASRKMGQGGTEAFF TGTGCCAGCAGAAAGATGGGCCAGGGTGGCACTGAAGCTTTCTTT
TRBJ2-2 TRBV30 TRBD2 - CAWSGLAGTNTGELFF TGTGCCTGGAGTGGGTTAGCGGGGACGAACACCGGGGAGCTGTTTTTT
TRBJ1-1 TRBV2 TRBD1 - CASSARGQGTEAFF TGTGCCAGCAGTGCGAGGGGGCAAGGCACTGAAGCTTTCTTT
TRBJ2-2 TRBV4-1 TRBD2 - CASSQDPGGLAGPTGELFF TGCGCCAGCAGCCAAGACCCGGGGGGGCTAGCGGGGCCCACCGGGGAGCTGTTTTTT
TRBJ1-1 TRBV2 - - CASMVEAGTEAFF TGTGCCAGCATGGTGGAGGCGGGCACTGAAGCTTTCTTT
TRBJ1-1 TRBV6-5 - - CASSSGLNTEAFF TGTGCCAGCAGTTCAGGCTTGAACACTGAAGCTTTCTTT
TRBJ2-1 TRBV7-6 TRBD2 - CASSLLAGVEQFF TGTGCCAGCAGCTTATTGGCGGGGGTCGAGCAGTTCTTC
TRBJ2-1 TRBV11-2 TRBD1 - CASSLGGQGNKQFF TGTGCCAGCAGCTTAGGGGGACAGGGGAATAAGCAGTTCTTC
TRBJ2-7 TRBV7-9 - few CASSATNFRHPSEQYF TGTGCCAGCAGCGCAACAAACTTTAGACACCCTTCCGAGCAGTACTTC
TRBJ2-5 TRBV4-2 - - CASSLGGGGDQETQYF TGTGCCAGCAGCCTTGGTGGCGGGGGCGATCAAGAGACCCAGTACTTC
TRBJ2-1 TRBV7-2 - - CASSLLVSYNEQFF TGTGCCAGCAGCTTACTTGTGTCCTACAATGAGCAGTTCTTC
TRBJ1-1 TRBV27 TRBD1 - CASWDRGAEAFF TGTGCCAGCTGGGACAGGGGAGCTGAAGCTTTCTTT
TRBJ2-1 TRBV5-5 - - CASSLGVPRDEQFF TGTGCCAGCAGCCTGGGAGTCCCGCGGGATGAGCAGTTCTTC
TRBJ1-5 TRBV7-9 TRBD1 once CASSLVGTGDQPQHF TGTGCCAGCAGCTTAGTGGGGACAGGGGATCAGCCCCAGCATTTT
TRBJ2-1 TRBV27 - - CASRGEDNEQFF TGTGCCAGCAGGGGAGAGGACAATGAGCAGTTCTTC
TRBJ1-2 TRBV6-1 TRBD1 - CASSESHRGDYGYTF TGTGCCAGCAGTGAATCCCACAGGGGTGACTATGGCTACACCTTC
TRBJ2-2 TRBV9 TRBD1 - CASSVEDRGLFGELFF TGTGCCAGCAGCGTAGAGGACAGGGGGCTCTTCGGGGAGCTGTTTTTT
TRBJ2-6 TRBV28 - few CASSGNSGHPKLGANVLTF TGTGCCAGCAGTGGAAACTCGGGACACCCTAAACTTGGGGCCAACGTCCTGACTTTC
TRBJ1-3 TRBV5-3 TRBD1 - CARSPGTGGKGTIYF TGTGCCAGAAGCCCCGGGACAGGGGGCAAAGGCACCATATATTTT
TRBJ1-5 TRBV19 - - CARHDGVPEHQPQHF TGTGCCCGCCACGACGGGGTCCCGGAGCATCAGCCCCAGCATTTT
TRBJ1-2 TRBV2 - large CASSEARVGHYGYTF TGTGCCAGCAGTGAAGCGAGGGTAGGGCACTATGGCTACACCTTC
TRBJ1-2 TRBV15 - - CATSRASGGYTF TGTGCCACCAGCAGAGCCTCCGGTGGCTACACCTTC
TRBJ1-2 TRBV18 TRBD1 - CASSLVATGGNYGYTF TGTGCCAGCTCACTAGTTGCAACAGGGGGCAACTATGGCTACACCTTC
TRBJ1-2 TRBV5-1 - - CASSLTPGQANYGYTF TGCGCCAGCAGCCTAACTCCGGGACAAGCTAACTATGGCTACACCTTC
TRBJ1-5 TRBV4-1 - - CASSQQGVNQPQHF TGCGCCAGCAGCCAACAGGGCGTCAATCAGCCCCAGCATTTT
TRBJ1-2 TRBV19 - - CASSILGGAGYGYTF TGTGCCAGTAGTATTTTGGGGGGGGCCGGCTATGGCTACACCTTC
TRBJ2-1 TRBV19 - - CASSMGFGSSYNEQFF TGTGCCAGTAGTATGGGCTTCGGGAGCTCCTACAATGAGCAGTTCTTC
TRBJ2-5 TRBV4-2 TRBD2 - CASSLPGAGGSETQYF TGTGCCAGCAGCCTTCCCGGGGCGGGGGGGTCAGAGACCCAGTACTTC
TRBJ1-2 TRBV19 TRBD1 - CASSMGTGPYGYTF TGTGCCAGTAGTATGGGGACAGGGCCCTATGGCTACACCTTC
TRBJ1-4 TRBV9 TRBD1 - CASSVRQGTNEKLFF TGTGCCAGCAGCGTAAGACAGGGAACTAATGAAAAACTGTTTTTT
TRBJ1-2 TRBV25-1 TRBD1 few CASSGTGSNGYTF TGTGCCAGCAGTGGGACAGGTTCTAATGGCTACACCTTC
TRBJ2-1 TRBV19 - few CASSMTAYEQFF TGTGCCAGTAGTATGACAGCCTATGAGCAGTTCTTC
TRBJ2-3 TRBV7-2 - - CASSLERTDTQYF TGTGCCAGCAGCTTAGAGCGCACAGATACGCAGTATTTT
TRBJ2-7 TRBV5-6 TRBD2 once CASSLGSGRAVYEQYF TGTGCCAGCAGCTTGGGTAGCGGGAGGGCCGTTTACGAGCAGTACTTC